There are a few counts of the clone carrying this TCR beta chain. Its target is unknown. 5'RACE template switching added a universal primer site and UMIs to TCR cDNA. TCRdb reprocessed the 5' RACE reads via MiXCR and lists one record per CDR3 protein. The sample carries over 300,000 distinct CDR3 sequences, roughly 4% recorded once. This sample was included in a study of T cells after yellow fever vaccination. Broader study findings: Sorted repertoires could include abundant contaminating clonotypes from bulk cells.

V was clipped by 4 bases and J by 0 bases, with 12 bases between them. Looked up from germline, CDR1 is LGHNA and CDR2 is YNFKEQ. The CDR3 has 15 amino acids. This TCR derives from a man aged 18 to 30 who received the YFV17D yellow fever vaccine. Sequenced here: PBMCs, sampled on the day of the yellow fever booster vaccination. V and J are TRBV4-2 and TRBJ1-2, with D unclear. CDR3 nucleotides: TGTGCCAGCAGCCGACCGGAAGAAGCTAACTATGGCTACACCTTC. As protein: CASSRPEEANYGYTF.